This T cell receptor (beta chain) was identified during a study of blood T cell repertoires in COVID-19. On the study more broadly: Sources were T cells, B-cell-depleted T cells, or PBMCs; the material itself was cDNA or gDNA.

As originally analysed: Estimates of nucleated cell counts were drawn from the amplification of reference gene primers. Clones were sequenced by immunoSEQ multiplex PCR, and TCRdb holds only the in-frame ones, with some missing. V and J calls and clone size are as listed in that table; D and trimming were resolved from the DNA. The sample includes 90,000 to 130,000 clones, approximately 83% of them seen just once. V gave up 5 bases and J gave up 3 bases; unmatched junction bases: 7. Germline V lookup: CDR1 SGHTA, CDR2 FQGTGA. CDR3 size: 16 residues. The chain is built from TRBV7-3 and TRBJ2-1; 10 nucleotides line up with TRBD2. Material: peripheral blood. This receptor was taken from a woman in her 70s with acute or convalescent COVID-19. CDR3 DNA: TGTGCCAGCAGCCCGACCGGGACTAGCGTCTACAATGAGCAGTTCTTC. Protein product: CASSPTGTSVYNEQFF.